The 27 T cell receptor beta chains presented below share a single source sample, sequenced in a study of T-cell memory formation after mild COVID-19. TCRdb re-analysed the 5' RACE reads in MiXCR, keeping a single row per CDR3 protein. The sample shows about 470,000 distinct CDR3 sequences, roughly 25% of them seen only once. Sequencing was carried out using PBMCs or a T cell subset sorted from them (not recorded which). The receptors were sampled from an adult woman who had mild COVID-19 (a few samples of this study predate the infection). Cell type and time point are not known.

The J gene is TRBJ2-7, the V gene TRBV25-1, with D perhaps TRBD1 or TRBD2 (6 bases each). This CDR3 region has 17 residues. Trimming took off 4 bases at V and 5 bases at J, with 24 bases between the two ends. From germline, CDR1 is MGHDK and CDR2 SYGVNS. DNA of the CDR3: TGTGCCAGCAGTGGACGGGTCTCCGGGACCGGGGGCCACGAGCAGTACTTC. Amino acids: CASSGRVSGTGGHEQYF.

This clonotype was detected only a few times. The rearrangement uses TRBV6-5 and TRBJ2-1, with 9 bases matching TRBD2. Trimming took 5 bases from V and 8 from J; bases not matched to a gene: 10. Germline loops: CDR1 MNHEY, CDR2 SVGAGI. The CDR3 is 15 amino acids. CDR3 nucleotides: TGTGCCAGCAGTAAACCCGGGACTAGCATCGATGAGCAGTTCTTC. Translation: CASSKPGTSIDEQFF.

The chain has TRBV9 and TRBJ2-2; 8 bases agree with TRBD2. Unmatched junction bases numbered 2, after V lost 0 bases and J lost 4 bases. This CDR3 has 15 residues. Germline V gene data show CDR1 as SGDLS and CDR2 as YYNGEE. CDR3 coding DNA: TGTGCCAGCAGCGTAGGCACTAGCGGCACCGGGGAGCTGTTTTTT. It encodes CASSVGTSGTGELFF.

The genes are TRBV13 and TRBJ1-1; D not resolved. The CDR3 covers 13 residues. V shed 2 bases and J shed 5 bases, with 9 bases lying between them. From germline, CDR1 is PRHDT and CDR2 FYEKMQ (reference sequence). CDR3 in amino acids: CASSLSFSTEAFF. The CDR3 DNA is TGTGCCAGCAGCTTAAGTTTTTCTACTGAAGCTTTCTTT.

The chain employs TRBV19 and TRBJ2-1; 12 bases map to TRBD2. The CDR3 sequence is 15 residues long. CDR1 LNHDA and CDR2 SQIVND come from the germline V gene (reference sequence). With V trimmed by 6 bases and J by 6 bases, 6 bases remained unmatched. CDR3 nucleotide sequence: TGTGCCAGTAGCAAAGCTAGCGGGAGGGGCAATGAGCAGTTCTTC. Translated, it gives CASSKASGRGNEQFF.

The rearrangement joins TRBV19 to TRBJ2-1; D is perhaps TRBD2 (6 bases). This CDR3 spans 14 amino acids. Trimming stripped 7 bases from V and 3 bases from J, with 13 bases between. CDR1 and CDR2 from the germline V gene are LNHDA and SQIVND (reference sequence). CDR3 loop: CASKEAGHYNEQFF. CDR3 in DNA: TGTGCCAGTAAAGAAGCGGGCCACTACAATGAGCAGTTCTTC.

The chain combines TRBV4-1 with TRBJ2-5; tentative D call: TRBD2 (6 bases). CDR1 is MGHRA, CDR2 YSYEKL, per germline. This CDR3 has 17 residues. Trimming took 0 bases from V and 2 from J, leaving 16 bases between them. The CDR3 region has the DNA TGCGCCAGCAGCCAAGATCTTGACGCGGGGAAGCAAGAGACCCAGTACTTC. Translation: CASSQDLDAGKQETQYF.

This clonotype has only a few counts. The J gene is TRBJ2-1, the V gene TRBV20-1; 8 nucleotides align to TRBD1. Looked up from germline, CDR1 is DFQATT and CDR2 is SNEGSKA (reference sequence). CDR3 length: 14 amino acids. The V and J ends lost 4 bases and 4 bases, in that order; junction bases with no gene match: 6. The CDR3: CSAKGGQVYNEQFF. In nucleotides, the CDR3 is TGCAGTGCTAAGGGGGGACAGGTATACAATGAGCAGTTCTTC.

This clonotype was detected only a few times. The chain links TRBV9 to TRBJ2-1; 7 nucleotides match TRBD1. The CDR3 sequence is 15 residues long. The germline gives CDR1 SGDLS, CDR2 YYNGEE. Trimming cost V 5 bases and J 6 bases; bases outside gene matches: 11. The CDR3, as DNA: TGTGCCAGCAGGAGAGGGGACAGTGTAAGCAATGAGCAGTTCTTC. The encoded protein is CASRRGDSVSNEQFF.

This rearrangement joins TRBV5-1 to TRBJ2-7, with a tentative D call TRBD1 (6 bases). V lost 4 bases to trimming and J lost 1 base, with 12 bases between them. The CDR3 length is 14 residues. Germline V gene lookup returns CDR1 SGHRS and CDR2 YFSETQ. The CDR3 coding sequence is TGCGCCAGCAGCCAGGGGCCTCAATCCTACGAGCAGTACTTC. Translating it yields CASSQGPQSYEQYF.

This chain connects TRBV30 to TRBJ2-5; 9 bases are a match to TRBD2. The V segment lost 1 base and the J segment 9 bases; nucleotides outside the gene matches: 9. The CDR3 loop spans 14 amino acids. CDR1 is GTSNPN, CDR2 SVGIG, per germline (reference sequence). The CDR3 spells CAWSEIAGAQSQYF. The CDR3 bases are TGTGCCTGGAGTGAGATAGCGGGAGCCCAGTCCCAGTACTTC.

This sequence joins TRBV5-1 and TRBJ1-1; the D is unclear. Looked up from germline, CDR1 is SGHRS and CDR2 is YFSETQ. V was shortened by 0 bases and J by 7 bases, with 16 bases between the two germline ends. This CDR3 has 15 amino acids. The CDR3 bases are TGCGCCAGCAGCTTGGGCGGTGGATCCGTCGGTGAAGCTTTCTTT. Protein: CASSLGGGSVGEAFF.

This chain connects TRBV24-1 to TRBJ2-7; no definite D call. Between the trimmed V and J ends, which lost 4 bases and 2 bases, there was a span of 11 bases. This CDR3 comprises 14 residues. Germline values: CDR1 KGHDR, CDR2 SFDVKD. The CDR3 DNA reads TGTGCCACCAGTGACTCCCGGAATCCCTACGAGCAGTACTTC. Protein sequence: CATSDSRNPYEQYF.

V usage is TRBV15 and J usage is TRBJ1-2, with TRBD1 identical over 10 bases. The CDR3 extends over 20 amino acids. V was clipped by 0 bases and J by 3 bases; unmatched bases: 16. Germline V lookup: CDR1 LNHNV, CDR2 YYDKDF (reference sequence). This chain's CDR3 is CATSRDTRPRDRGRDYGYTF. In DNA, the CDR3 is TGTGCCACCAGCAGAGATACTAGACCCCGGGACAGGGGTCGTGACTATGGCTACACCTTC. Supplemented by reference TRBV15 and TRBJ1-2, the full variable domain reads DAMVIQNPRYQVTQFGKPVTLSCSQTLNHNVMYWYQQKSSQAPKLLFHYYDKDFNNEADTPDNFQSRRPNTSFCFLDIRSPGLGDTAMYLCATSRDTRPRDRGRDYGYTFGSGTRLTVV.

A word on this clonotype: This may stem from a read error, because a much larger clone lies one nucleotide away. The CDR3 is CASSFRPLNTEAFF. For the CDR3, the DNA is TGTGCCAGCAGTTTTCGACCGTTGAACACTGAAGCTTTCTTT. The chain carries TRBV12-3 or TRBV12-4 and TRBJ1-1; D uncertain. V was pared by 3 bases and J by 0 bases, with 8 bases between. The CDR3 length is 14 residues.

The CDR3 bases are TGTGCCAGCAGCTTAGGGGTAACCGGGGCCGAGCAGTACTTC. Translation: CASSLGVTGAEQYF. The rearrangement links TRBV7-9 to TRBJ2-7; D is perhaps TRBD1 or TRBD2 (5 bases each). Germline V gene lookup returns CDR1 SEHNR and CDR2 FQNEAQ (reference sequence). Trimming removed 1 base from V and 6 bases from J, with 13 bases in between. This CDR3 is 14 amino acids long.

This clonotype has a handful of counts. This chain links TRBV7-2 with TRBJ2-2; a weak D match, TRBD1 (6 bases). This CDR3 is built from 16 residues. Germline assignment: CDR1 SGHTA and CDR2 FQGNSA. V was shortened by 7 bases and J by 1 base, with 16 bases between the two germline ends. The CDR3, as DNA: TGTGCCAGCATGTTGGGGGCACAGGGGAACACCGGGGAGCTGTTTTTT. It yields the protein CASMLGAQGNTGELFF.

This clonotype was observed a few times. This rearrangement joins TRBV18 to TRBJ1-1; D gene ambiguous. The V end lost 1 base, the J end lost 5 bases, and 14 bases lay between the germline ends. This CDR3 comprises 15 residues. Germline CDR1 KGHSH, CDR2 LQKENI. CDR3 DNA: TGTGCCAGCTCACCACGAAGCAGGAGAAGAACTGAAGCTTTCTTT. Protein product: CASSPRSRRRTEAFF.

This clonotype occurred a few times. The genes are TRBV6-2 or TRBV6-3 and TRBJ1-1; 10 positions match TRBD1. Germline CDR1 is MNHEY and CDR2 is SVGEGT. The CDR3 contains 16 residues. Losses at the gene ends were 2 bases for V and 7 bases for J; bases not matched to a gene: 10. The CDR3 nucleotides are TGTGCCAGCAGTTACCACCGCCGGGACAGGGGCGATGAAGCTTTCTTT. This sequence encodes CASSYHRRDRGDEAFF.

The chain recombines TRBV3-1 with TRBJ1-6; D is uncertain. The CDR3 has 15 amino acids. Trimming left V 1 base short and J 10 bases short, with 14 bases between. The germline V gene encodes CDR1 LGHDT and CDR2 YNNKEL (reference sequence). The CDR3 DNA is TGTGCCAGCAGCCAAGCTCCAGGCCCTGGGTCACCCCTCCACTTT. Translating gives CASSQAPGPGSPLHF.

The V gene is TRBV5-6, the J gene TRBJ2-1; possibly TRBD1 for D (6 bases). The CDR3 extends over 13 amino acids. Trimming removed 1 base at V and 10 bases at J, with 12 bases between. From germline, CDR1 is SGHDT and CDR2 YYEEEE. CDR3 protein: CASSLPQGREQFF. CDR3 coding DNA: TGTGCCAGCAGCTTGCCCCAGGGGCGAGAGCAGTTCTTC.

The V and J genes are TRBV15 and TRBJ2-7, with 10 bases that match TRBD1. V dropped 1 base and J dropped 5; count of bases not matched to a gene: 8. The V gene's germline CDR1 is LNHNV and CDR2 YYDKDF (reference sequence). CDR3 length: 16 residues. The CDR3 sequence is CATSRGSTGGLDEQYF. In DNA, the CDR3 is TGTGCCACCAGCAGAGGCTCGACAGGGGGCCTGGACGAGCAGTACTTC. Based on the CDR3 plus reference TRBV15 and TRBJ2-7, the full variable domain is DAMVIQNPRYQVTQFGKPVTLSCSQTLNHNVMYWYQQKSSQAPKLLFHYYDKDFNNEADTPDNFQSRRPNTSFCFLDIRSPGLGDTAMYLCATSRGSTGGLDEQYFGPGTRLTVT.

This clonotype was picked up a small number of times. The chain has TRBV24-1 and TRBJ2-3; TRBD1 agrees at 7 bases. Trimming took 1 base from V and 3 from J; bases not matched to a gene: 6. The CDR3 totals 16 residues. Germline CDR1 and CDR2: KGHDR and SFDVKD. CDR3 coding DNA: TGTGCCACCAGTGATTTCCAACAGGGGAGAACAGATACGCAGTATTTT. Translating it yields CATSDFQQGRTDTQYF.

This clonotype turned up a few times. The gene calls are TRBV2 and TRBJ1-1; TRBD1 is a possible D gene (6 bases). Germline CDR1 SNHLY, CDR2 FYNNEI. V was trimmed by 4 bases and J by 11 bases, leaving 23 bases between them. The CDR3 sequence is 15 residues long. CDR3 bases: TGTGCCAGCAGTGGCCCCGGGGCAGGGGCCCTGGATGCTTTCTTT. It encodes CASSGPGAGALDAFF.

This clonotype was picked up many times. The chain links TRBV7-2 to TRBJ2-2, with a possible D match to TRBD1 (5 bases). V dropped 1 base and J dropped 0 bases, with 6 bases sitting between them. This CDR3 region has 15 residues. In germline, CDR1 is SGHTA, CDR2 FQGNSA. The CDR3 protein is CASSLGGTNTGELFF. CDR3 nucleotides: TGTGCCAGCAGCTTAGGGGGCACGAACACCGGGGAGCTGTTTTTT.

This clonotype was observed many times. CDR3: CASSFVRGGVYEQYF. The CDR3 bases are TGTGCCAGCAGCTTCGTGCGGGGGGGCGTGTACGAGCAGTACTTC. The chain combines TRBV3-1 with TRBJ2-7, with 9 bases lining up with TRBD2. Germline trimming cut 5 bases from V and 4 bases from J; bases unmatched to any gene: 9. CDR1 is LGHDT, CDR2 YNNKEL, per germline (reference sequence). The CDR3 consists of 15 residues.

J is TRBJ2-3 and V is TRBV6-5, with D perhaps matching TRBD2 (5 bases). The germline V gene encodes CDR1 MNHEY and CDR2 SVGAGI. The CDR3 is 16 residues long. The V end was cut by 6 bases, the J end by 0 bases, with 16 bases between. The CDR3 bases are TGTGCCAGCAGGTACAAGGACTGGCCCAGCACAGATACGCAGTATTTT. Protein: CASRYKDWPSTDTQYF.